These 3 T cell receptor beta chains were sequenced from one sample in a study of cytomegalovirus exposure and HLA in healthy donors. 60 Vbeta and 13 Jbeta primers were used in PCR. Method: immunoSEQ multiplex PCR; TCRdb's copy keeps in-frame clones and lacks some. The data include over 90,000 clones; the top ten clones carry about 3%. Sequenced material: PBMCs. The receptors shown here come from a man aged 35-49 years in good health and CMV-seronegative.

On this clone itself: The junction shows a germline mismatch at one end, possibly a read error. V and J are TRBV6-5 and TRBJ1-4; weak D call: TRBD1 (5 bases). The CDR3 length is 12 residues. Looked up from germline, CDR1 is MNHEY and CDR2 is SVGAGI. The CDR3 sequence: CASSSYGGVPFF. DNA of the CDR3: TGTGCCAGCAGCAGTTACGGGGGGGTTCCCTTCTTT.

The V and J genes are TRBV5-1 and TRBJ1-1; D unresolved. Trimming shortened V by 0 bases and J by 4 bases, and 10 bases separated the two germline ends. The CDR3 length is 14 residues. CDR1 and CDR2 from the germline V gene are SGHRS and YFSETQ. In nucleotides, the CDR3 is TGCGCCAGCAGCTTGGCGGGGAGGAGCACTGAAGCTTTCTTT. Its protein is CASSLAGRSTEAFF.

The rearrangement links TRBV7-8 to TRBJ2-1, with 10 bases lining up with TRBD2. CDR3 length: 16 residues. Trimming cost V 2 bases and J 8 bases; bases outside gene matches: 9. Looked up from germline, CDR1 is SGHVS and CDR2 is FQNEAQ. The CDR3 spells CASSLRTSGARDEQFF. DNA of the CDR3: TGTGCCAGCAGCTTACGGACTAGCGGAGCCCGGGATGAGCAGTTCTTC.